The source of this T cell receptor (beta chain) is a study of PD-L1 blockade in urothelial cancer. Time point here: peripheral blood 6 weeks after treatment start. V lost 2 bases and J lost 0, with 8 bases in between. Germline V gene sequence: CDR1 MNHNY, CDR2 SVGAGI (reference sequence). This CDR3 region has 15 residues. The protocol was immunoSEQ multiplex PCR, while the TCRdb copy is restricted to in-frame clones and leaves out a portion. Of some 120,000 clones listed, 85% to 90% are singletons. The chain is built from TRBV6-6 and TRBJ1-5; D might be TRBD1 (5 bases). The sample in question was PBMCs, obtained around atezolizumab (anti-PD-L1) treatment. The source of this sequence is a man aged 55 to 70 with urothelial cancer. As DNA, the CDR3 is TGTGCCAGCAGTTACAGACAGAATAGCAATCAGCCCCAGCATTTT. Translating gives CASSYRQNSNQPQHF.